These 7 T cell receptor beta chains came from one sample sequenced in a study of blood T cell repertoires in COVID-19. Measured with immunoSEQ multiplex PCR; TCRdb has only the in-frame clones, and not every one. The sample has around 310,000 clones, about 90% seen once. Sequencing input: peripheral blood. Receptors were obtained from a woman aged 35 to 49 with COVID-19, enrolled during active disease.

The chain has TRBV27 and TRBJ1-2; 7 bases are a match to TRBD1. Germline V gene lookup returns CDR1 MNHEY and CDR2 SMNVEV (reference sequence). The CDR3 runs to 16 residues. Germline trimming cut 6 bases from V and 0 bases from J; bases unmatched to any gene: 10. CDR3 in amino acids: CASRRAPGTANYGYTF. DNA of the CDR3: TGTGCCAGCAGGAGGGCCCCCGGGACAGCTAACTATGGCTACACCTTC.

The CDR3 loop reads CASSLGSGGNGYTF. Here the CDR3 DNA reads TGTGCCAGCAGCTTAGGGTCGGGGGGCAATGGCTACACCTTC. The chain joins TRBV7-2 to TRBJ1-2, with TRBD1 as a possible D gene (6 bases). The CDR3 covers 14 residues. The V and J ends lost 1 base and 6 bases respectively, with 12 bases between them. Germline assignment: CDR1 SGHTA and CDR2 FQGNSA. The variable domain in full, with the rest retrieved from reference TRBV7-2 and TRBJ1-2, is GAGVSQSPSNKVTEKGKDVELRCDPISGHTALYWYRQSLGQGLEFLIYFQGNSAPDKSGLPSDRFSAERTGGSVSTLTIQRTQQEDSAVYLCASSLGSGGNGYTFGSGTRLTVV.

The chain combines TRBV11-2 with TRBJ1-1; D not resolved. With 0 bases removed from V and 10 bases from J, the gap between germline ends came to 15 bases. The CDR3 length is 14 residues. The germline V gene has CDR1 SGHAT and CDR2 FQNNGV. CDR3 sequence reads: CASSLDGWSAVAFF. The CDR3 DNA sequence: TGTGCCAGCAGCTTAGACGGTTGGTCCGCGGTAGCTTTCTTT. Together with reference TRBV11-2 and TRBJ1-1, the CDR3 gives the full variable domain: EAGVAQSPRYKIIEKRQSVAFWCNPISGHATLYWYQQILGQGPKLLIQFQNNGVVDDSQLPKDRFSAERLKGVDSTLKIQPAKLEDSAVYLCASSLDGWSAVAFFGQGTRLTVV.

This rearrangement joins TRBV6-5 to TRBJ2-7; D perhaps matches TRBD2 (6 bases). Per germline, CDR1 MNHEY and CDR2 SVGAGI. CDR3 length: 13 amino acids. The germline V and J ends were trimmed by 6 bases and 0 bases, with 9 bases remaining between them. The CDR3 DNA reads TGTGCCAGCAGATTCGGGAGCTCCTACGAGCAGTACTTC. The encoded protein is CASRFGSSYEQYF.

The V gene is TRBV4-2, the J gene TRBJ1-5; 7 bases match TRBD1. After removal of 1 base from V and 7 bases from J, the junction contained 7 bases not matched to a gene. CDR3 length equals 15 residues. Germline assignment: CDR1 LGHNA and CDR2 YNFKEQ. The CDR3 nucleotides are TGTGCCAGCAGCCAAGCGACAGGGCATGGACAGCCCCAGCATTTT. It specifies CASSQATGHGQPQHF.

The chain has TRBV9 and TRBJ1-2, with 9 bases identical to TRBD1. V was pared by 3 bases and J by 5 bases, with 8 bases of the junction left unmatched. Germline V lookup: CDR1 SGDLS, CDR2 YYNGEE. This CDR3 is built from 15 residues. CDR3 coding DNA: TGTGCCAGCAGCGCAGGCCCGGGGACAGGGTATGGCTACACCTTC. Residues: CASSAGPGTGYGYTF.

The V and J genes are TRBV6-2 or TRBV6-3 and TRBJ2-3, with TRBD2 matching 10 bases. The germline V gene encodes CDR1 MNHEY and CDR2 SVGEGT. V shed 2 bases, J shed 0 bases, and the junction held 11 bases outside the gene matches. The CDR3 is made up of 19 amino acids. The CDR3 loop is CASSYPSAGGRSSTDTQYF. CDR3 nucleotides: TGTGCCAGCAGTTACCCCTCAGCGGGAGGGCGATCTAGCACAGATACGCAGTATTTT.